Sequencing of this T cell receptor beta chain was carried out in a study of molecular identifiers for immune sequencing clone quantification. Study details: In replicates, RNA from approximately 20,000 or 98,000 naive CD8 cells was divided five ways and four parts were sequenced.

This clonotype was found many times. Its target is unknown. Points from the study as a whole: Clone sizes could be underestimated for highly expanded clones when identical TCR molecules share a barcode. Clones above 20 RNA copies contained over 97% of effector molecules but under 1% of naive ones.

TCRdb used MiXCR to reprocess the PCR reads, holding one entry per CDR3 protein. The sample consists of about 640,000 distinct CDR3 sequences, roughly 21% of them appearing once. Germline assignment: CDR1 LGHNA and CDR2 YSLEER. V trimming: 4 bases; J trimming: 5 bases; junction bases outside the gene matches: 4. This CDR3 comprises 13 residues. V usage is TRBV4-3 and J usage is TRBJ2-7; 8 bases are a match to TRBD1. Sequencing was carried out using naive CD8+ T cells from blood, with Jurkat cell RNA spiked in. Specified subset: FACS-sorted CD8+CD4-CCR7+CD45RA+ naive T cells. The source is a human donor in good health. Some libraries in this study had Jurkat cell RNA spiked in. The CDR3 coding sequence is TGCGCCAGCAGCCGGGACAGGTATGACGAGCAGTACTTC. This codes for CASSRDRYDEQYF.